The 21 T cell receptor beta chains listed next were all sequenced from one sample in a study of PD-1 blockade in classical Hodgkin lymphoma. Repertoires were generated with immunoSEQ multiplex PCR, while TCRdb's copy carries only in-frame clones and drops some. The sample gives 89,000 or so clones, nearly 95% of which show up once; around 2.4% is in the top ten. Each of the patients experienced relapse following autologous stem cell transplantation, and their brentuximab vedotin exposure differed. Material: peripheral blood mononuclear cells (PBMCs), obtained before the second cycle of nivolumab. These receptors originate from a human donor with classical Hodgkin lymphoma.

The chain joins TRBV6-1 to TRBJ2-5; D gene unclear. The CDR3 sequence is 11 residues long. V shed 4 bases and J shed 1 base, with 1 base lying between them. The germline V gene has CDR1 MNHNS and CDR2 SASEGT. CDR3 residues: CASSAQETQYF. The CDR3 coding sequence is TGTGCCAGCAGTGCCCAAGAGACCCAGTACTTC.

The CDR3 protein is CASRPDSSTYGYTF. As DNA, the CDR3 is TGTGCCAGCAGGCCGGACAGTTCAACCTATGGCTACACCTTC. The V call is TRBV2, the J call TRBJ1-2, with D perhaps matching TRBD1 (6 bases). V lost 6 bases and J lost 4, with 15 bases in between. The CDR3 length is 14 residues. CDR1 SNHLY and CDR2 FYNNEI come from the germline V gene. Drawing the rest from reference TRBV2 and TRBJ1-2, the complete variable domain is EPEVTQTPSHQVTQMGQEVILRCVPISNHLYFYWYRQILGQKVEFLVSFYNNEISEKSEIFDDQFSVERPDGSNFTLKIRSTKLEDSAMYFCASRPDSSTYGYTFGSGTRLTVV.

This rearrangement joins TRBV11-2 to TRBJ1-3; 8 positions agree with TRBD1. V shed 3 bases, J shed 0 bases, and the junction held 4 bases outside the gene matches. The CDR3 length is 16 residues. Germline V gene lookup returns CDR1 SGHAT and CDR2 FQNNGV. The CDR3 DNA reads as TGTGCCAGCAGCTTCAGCAGGGGGCACTCTGGAAACACCATATATTTT. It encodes CASSFSRGHSGNTIYF.

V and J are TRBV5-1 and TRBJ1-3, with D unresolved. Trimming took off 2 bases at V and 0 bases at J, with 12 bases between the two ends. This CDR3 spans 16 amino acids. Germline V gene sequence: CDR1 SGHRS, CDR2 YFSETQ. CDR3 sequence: CASSFEAVISGNTIYF. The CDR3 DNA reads TGCGCCAGCAGCTTCGAGGCGGTAATCTCTGGAAACACCATATATTTT.

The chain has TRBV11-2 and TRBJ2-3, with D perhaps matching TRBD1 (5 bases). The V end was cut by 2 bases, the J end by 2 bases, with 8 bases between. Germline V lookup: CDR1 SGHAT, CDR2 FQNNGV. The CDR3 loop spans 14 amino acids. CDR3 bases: TGTGCCAGCAGCTTACAGGGTCCCACAGATACGCAGTATTTT. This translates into CASSLQGPTDTQYF.

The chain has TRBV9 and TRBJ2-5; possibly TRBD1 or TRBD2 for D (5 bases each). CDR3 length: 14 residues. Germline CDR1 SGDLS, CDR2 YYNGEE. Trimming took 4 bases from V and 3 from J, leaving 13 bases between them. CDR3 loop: CASSPRDGEETQYF. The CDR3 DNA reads TGTGCCAGCAGCCCCCGGGACGGTGAAGAGACCCAGTACTTC.

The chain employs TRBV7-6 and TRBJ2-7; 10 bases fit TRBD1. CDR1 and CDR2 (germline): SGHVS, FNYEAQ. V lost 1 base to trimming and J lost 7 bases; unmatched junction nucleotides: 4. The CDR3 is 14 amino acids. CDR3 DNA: TGTGCCAGCAGCTTAGGACAGGGGGCTGGAGAGCAGTACTTC. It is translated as CASSLGQGAGEQYF. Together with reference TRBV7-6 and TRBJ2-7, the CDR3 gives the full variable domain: GAGVSQSPRYKVTKRGQDVALRCDPISGHVSLYWYRQALGQGPEFLTYFNYEAQQDKSGLPNDRFSAERPEGSISTLTIQRTEQRDSAMYRCASSLGQGAGEQYFGPGTRLTVT.

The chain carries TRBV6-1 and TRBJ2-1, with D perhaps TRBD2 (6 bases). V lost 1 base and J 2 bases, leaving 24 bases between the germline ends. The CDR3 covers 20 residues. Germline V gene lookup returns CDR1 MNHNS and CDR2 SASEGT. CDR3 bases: TGTGCCAGCAGTGAAGAGTCCCTGATTTGGAGGGGTGGGACCTACAATGAGCAGTTCTTC. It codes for CASSEESLIWRGGTYNEQFF.

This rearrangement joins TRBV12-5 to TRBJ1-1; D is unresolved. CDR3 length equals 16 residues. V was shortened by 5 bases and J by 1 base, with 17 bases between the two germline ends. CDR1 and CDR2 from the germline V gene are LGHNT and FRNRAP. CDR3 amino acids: CASGPNSFGPNTEAFF. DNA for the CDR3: TGTGCTAGTGGTCCAAACTCATTTGGGCCGAACACTGAAGCTTTCTTT.

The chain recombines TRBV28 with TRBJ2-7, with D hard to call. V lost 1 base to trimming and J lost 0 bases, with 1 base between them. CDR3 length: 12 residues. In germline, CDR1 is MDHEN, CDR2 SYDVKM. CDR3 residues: CASSLYSYEQYF. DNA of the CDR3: TGTGCCAGCAGTTTATACTCCTACGAGCAGTACTTC.

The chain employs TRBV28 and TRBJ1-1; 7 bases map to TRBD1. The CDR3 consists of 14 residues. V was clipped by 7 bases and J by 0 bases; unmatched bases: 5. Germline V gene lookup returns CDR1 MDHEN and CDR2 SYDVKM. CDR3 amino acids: CASTTGTVNTEAFF. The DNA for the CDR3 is TGTGCCAGCACGACCGGGACAGTGAACACTGAAGCTTTCTTT.

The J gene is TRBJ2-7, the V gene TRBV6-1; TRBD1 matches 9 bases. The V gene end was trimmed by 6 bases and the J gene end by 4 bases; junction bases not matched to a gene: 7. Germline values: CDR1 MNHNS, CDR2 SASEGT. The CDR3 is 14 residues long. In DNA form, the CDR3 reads TGTGCCAGCAGCCGGACAGGGGAATCGTACGAGCAGTACTTC. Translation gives CASSRTGESYEQYF.

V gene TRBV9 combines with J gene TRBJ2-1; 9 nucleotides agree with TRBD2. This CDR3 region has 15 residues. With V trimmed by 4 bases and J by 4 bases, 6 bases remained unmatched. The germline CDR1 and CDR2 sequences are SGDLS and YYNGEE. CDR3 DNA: TGTGCCAGCAGCCCCCGACTAGCGGTTTACAATGAGCAGTTCTTC. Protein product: CASSPRLAVYNEQFF.

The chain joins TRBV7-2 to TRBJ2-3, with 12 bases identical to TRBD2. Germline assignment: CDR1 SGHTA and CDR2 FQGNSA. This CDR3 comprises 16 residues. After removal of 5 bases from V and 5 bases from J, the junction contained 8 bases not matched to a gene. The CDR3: CASSPLLAGGGDTQYF. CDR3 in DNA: TGTGCCAGCAGCCCCCTACTAGCGGGAGGTGGAGATACGCAGTATTTT. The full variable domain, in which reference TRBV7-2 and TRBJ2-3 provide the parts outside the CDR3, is GAGVSQSPSNKVTEKGKDVELRCDPISGHTALYWYRQSLGQGLEFLIYFQGNSAPDKSGLPSDRFSAERTGGSVSTLTIQRTQQEDSAVYLCASSPLLAGGGDTQYFGPGTRLTVL.

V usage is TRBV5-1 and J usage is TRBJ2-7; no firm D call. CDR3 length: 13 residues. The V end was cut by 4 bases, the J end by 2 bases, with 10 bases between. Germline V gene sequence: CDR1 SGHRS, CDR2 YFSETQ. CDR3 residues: CASSKTLTYEQYF. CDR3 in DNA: TGCGCCAGCAGCAAGACCCTCACCTACGAGCAGTACTTC.

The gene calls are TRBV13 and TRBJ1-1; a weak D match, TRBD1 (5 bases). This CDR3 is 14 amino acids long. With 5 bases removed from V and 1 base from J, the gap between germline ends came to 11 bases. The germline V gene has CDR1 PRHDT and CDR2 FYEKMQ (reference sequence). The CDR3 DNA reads TGTGCCAGCAGCCCTACGGGGGGGAACACTGAAGCTTTCTTT. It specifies CASSPTGGNTEAFF.

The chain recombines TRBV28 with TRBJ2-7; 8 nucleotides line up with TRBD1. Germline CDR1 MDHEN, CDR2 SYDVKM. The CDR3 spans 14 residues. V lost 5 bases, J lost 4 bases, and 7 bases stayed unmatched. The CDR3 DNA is TGTGCCAGCAGTCCCCAGGGGGCGTGGTACGAGCAGTACTTC. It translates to CASSPQGAWYEQYF.

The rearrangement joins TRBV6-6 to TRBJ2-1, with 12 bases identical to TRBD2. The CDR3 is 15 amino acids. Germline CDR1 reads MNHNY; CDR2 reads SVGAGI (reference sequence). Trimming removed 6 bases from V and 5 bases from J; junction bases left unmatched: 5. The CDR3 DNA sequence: TGTGCCAGCAGATCCAGGACTAGCGGGGACAATGAGCAGTTCTTC. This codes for CASRSRTSGDNEQFF.

CDR3 nucleotides: TGTGCCAGCAGGCCCCCAGGTAGCGGGAGGCGCAATGAGCAGTTCTTC. Translated, it gives CASRPPGSGRRNEQFF. The chain links TRBV6-6 to TRBJ2-1, with TRBD2 identical over 10 bases. The CDR3 totals 16 residues. V lost 6 bases to trimming and J lost 6 bases; unmatched junction nucleotides: 11. Germline V gene data show CDR1 as MNHNY and CDR2 as SVGAGI (reference sequence).

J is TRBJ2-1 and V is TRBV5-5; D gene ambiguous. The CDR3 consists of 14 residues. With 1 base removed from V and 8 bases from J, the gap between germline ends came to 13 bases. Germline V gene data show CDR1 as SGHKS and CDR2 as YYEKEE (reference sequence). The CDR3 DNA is TGTGCCAGCAGCTTGTGGCTAGAATTACATGAGCAGTTCTTC. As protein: CASSLWLELHEQFF.

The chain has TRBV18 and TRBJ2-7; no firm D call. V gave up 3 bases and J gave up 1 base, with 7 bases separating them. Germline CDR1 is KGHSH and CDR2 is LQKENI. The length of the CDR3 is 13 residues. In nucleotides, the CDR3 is TGTGCCAGCTCACCTGGCCAGTCCTACGAGCAGTACTTC. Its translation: CASSPGQSYEQYF. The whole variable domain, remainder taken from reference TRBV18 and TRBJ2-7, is NAGVMQNPRHLVRRRGQEARLRCSPMKGHSHVYWYRQLPEEGLKFMVYLQKENIIDESGMPKERFSAEFPKEGPSILRIQQVVRGDSAAYFCASSPGQSYEQYFGPGTRLTVT.